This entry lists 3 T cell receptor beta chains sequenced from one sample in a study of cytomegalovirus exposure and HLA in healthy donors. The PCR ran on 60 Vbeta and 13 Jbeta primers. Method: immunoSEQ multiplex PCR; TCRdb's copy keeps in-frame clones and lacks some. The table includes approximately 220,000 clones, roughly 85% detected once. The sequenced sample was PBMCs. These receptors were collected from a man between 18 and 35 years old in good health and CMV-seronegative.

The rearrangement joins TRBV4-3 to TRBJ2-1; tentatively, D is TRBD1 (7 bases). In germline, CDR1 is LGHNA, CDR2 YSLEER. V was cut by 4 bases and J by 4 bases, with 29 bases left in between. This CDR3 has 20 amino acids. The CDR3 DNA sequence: TGCGCCAGCAGCCCTGAAGGTGTGACGGGCGGGACAGCTACTTACAATGAGCAGTTCTTC. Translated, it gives CASSPEGVTGGTATYNEQFF.

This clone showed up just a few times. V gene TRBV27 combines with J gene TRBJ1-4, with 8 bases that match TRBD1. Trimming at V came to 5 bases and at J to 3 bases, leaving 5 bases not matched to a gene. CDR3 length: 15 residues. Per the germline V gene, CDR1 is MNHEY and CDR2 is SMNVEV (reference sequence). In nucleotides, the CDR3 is TGTGCCAGCAGTGAGGACAGGGCGGCTAATGAAAAACTGTTTTTT. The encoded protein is CASSEDRAANEKLFF.

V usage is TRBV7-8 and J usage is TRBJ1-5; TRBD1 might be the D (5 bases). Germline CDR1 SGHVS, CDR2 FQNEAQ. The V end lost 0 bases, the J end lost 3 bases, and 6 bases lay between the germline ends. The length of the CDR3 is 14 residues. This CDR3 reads CASSLAGANQPQHF. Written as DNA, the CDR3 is TGTGCCAGCAGCTTAGCAGGGGCCAATCAGCCCCAGCATTTT.